Each of the 15 T cell receptor beta chains below was sequenced from the same sample in a study of vaccination and CD4 T cells after COVID-19. Their antigens remain unidentified. The Oncomine TCR Beta short-read assay was what sequenced the DNA obtained from cultured CD4+ T cells. TCRdb reprocessed the PCR reads via MiXCR and lists one record per CDR3 protein. The table has approximately 10,000 distinct CDR3 sequences, roughly 60% seen once; the top ten hold 20% to 25%. Treatment denoted: approximately nine-day PBMC culture with coronavirus spike peptide pools or control peptides (ViraFEST assay). Material: CD4+ T cells from blood, cultured in vitro. The receptor set was obtained from a human donor who had recovered from COVID-19.

This clonotype has just a few counts. V usage is TRBV15 and J usage is TRBJ2-2; D is unresolved. Germline CDR1 LNHNV, CDR2 YYDKDF (reference sequence). The ends were cut back, 0 bases at V and 4 bases at J, with 9 bases in the middle. CDR3 length: 15 residues. CDR3 bases: TGTGCCACCAGCAGAGATTCCCCATTCACCGGGGAGCTGTTTTTT. Protein sequence: CATSRDSPFTGELFF.

CDR3 sequence (DNA): TGCAGTGCTAGAGCCCGACGGGATGAAAAACTGTTTTTT. Protein sequence: CSARARRDEKLFF. The chain combines TRBV20-1 with TRBJ1-4, with no clear D. CDR3 length: 13 amino acids. V dropped 1 base and J dropped 6 bases, with 9 bases sitting between them. CDR1 and CDR2 from the germline V gene are DFQATT and SNEGSKA (reference sequence).

The chain employs TRBV20-1 and TRBJ1-5; D not resolved. Germline loops: CDR1 DFQATT, CDR2 SNEGSKA (reference sequence). V lost 0 bases and J 7 bases, leaving 13 bases between the germline ends. There are 14 residues in the CDR3. The CDR3 DNA follows: TGCAGTGCTAGAGATAGCAAGAGCGGGCAGCCCCAGCATTTT. Encoded protein: CSARDSKSGQPQHF.

The V gene is TRBV4-3, the J gene TRBJ2-5; D might be TRBD2 (5 bases). This CDR3 has 15 amino acids. Germline CDR1 LGHNA, CDR2 YSLEER. The V end lost 1 base, the J end lost 5 bases, and 14 bases lay between the germline ends. DNA for the CDR3: TGCGCCAGCAGCCAAGGTACACTAGGCGCGGAGACCCAGTACTTC. This encodes CASSQGTLGAETQYF.

A few counts support this clonotype. V gene TRBV11-3 combines with J gene TRBJ1-2; 9 bases align to TRBD1. Germline values: CDR1 SGHNT, CDR2 YENEEA. The CDR3 has 15 residues. Germline trimming cut 3 bases from V and 7 bases from J; bases unmatched to any gene: 9. The CDR3 coding sequence is TGTGCCAGCAGCTTTAGAGGTGGGACAGGGTCTGGCTACACCTTC. Translating it yields CASSFRGGTGSGYTF.

V usage is TRBV11-2 and J usage is TRBJ2-3, with D hard to call. The germline gives CDR1 SGHAT, CDR2 FQNNGV. This CDR3 contains 13 residues. Deletions cut 4 bases from V and 4 bases from J, with 9 bases between. The CDR3 bases are TGTGCCAGCAGCTCCAACTCCGCAGATACGCAGTATTTT. This codes for CASSSNSADTQYF.

The rearrangement uses TRBV29-1 and TRBJ2-1; D unclear. CDR3 length: 13 amino acids. V was cut by 4 bases and J by 10 bases, with 17 bases left in between. Germline V gene lookup returns CDR1 SQVTM and CDR2 ANQGSEA. CDR3 in DNA: TGCAGCGTTGGATCCCACATATATGAAGAGCAGTTCTTC. It encodes CSVGSHIYEEQFF.

V and J are TRBV7-2 and TRBJ1-1; 7 nucleotides line up with TRBD1. Germline loops: CDR1 SGHTA, CDR2 FQGNSA. The CDR3 totals 15 residues. The J segment lost 7 bases and the V segment lost 2 bases, leaving 10 bases of the junction unmatched. CDR3 in DNA: TGTGCCAGCAGCTTACAAACAGGGGCAGTAAGTGAAGCTTTCTTT. Protein: CASSLQTGAVSEAFF.

Here the CDR3 DNA reads TGTGCCAGCAGCCTTTCGGTGGGGCCCCAGCATTTT. Its translation is CASSLSVGPQHF. The rearrangement uses TRBV3-1 and TRBJ1-5; D not resolved. The ends were cut back, 4 bases at V and 9 bases at J, with 10 bases in the middle. In germline, CDR1 is LGHDT, CDR2 YNNKEL (reference sequence). This CDR3 region has 12 residues.

The chain joins TRBV6-1 to TRBJ2-5, with 8 bases matching TRBD2. The CDR3 length is 18 residues. V lost 2 bases, J lost 4 bases, and 15 bases stayed unmatched. The germline V gene has CDR1 MNHNS and CDR2 SASEGT. CDR3 amino acids: CASSEPRDPGRAGETQYF. CDR3 sequence (DNA): TGTGCCAGCAGTGAACCCCGGGATCCCGGGAGGGCCGGAGAGACCCAGTACTTC.

V is TRBV6-2 or TRBV6-3 and J is TRBJ2-1, with TRBD1 matching 8 bases. The junction had 14 bases not matched to a gene; V was cut back by 2 bases and J by 8 bases. The V gene's germline CDR1 is MNHEY and CDR2 SVGEGT. This CDR3 region has 17 residues. The CDR3 nucleotides read TGTGCCAGCAGTTACGGGGTTATCGGGACAGGTGTACATGAGCAGTTCTTC. This encodes CASSYGVIGTGVHEQFF.

This rearrangement joins TRBV11-2 to TRBJ2-5; tentatively, D is TRBD2 (5 bases). The CDR3 has 13 residues. V dropped 5 bases and J dropped 4 bases, with 11 bases sitting between them. Looked up from germline, CDR1 is SGHAT and CDR2 is FQNNGV. CDR3: CASSQLGRETQYF. The CDR3, as DNA: TGTGCCAGCAGCCAACTAGGGAGAGAGACCCAGTACTTC.

The J gene is TRBJ1-1, the V gene TRBV2; the D gene is possibly TRBD1 (5 bases). The CDR3 has 13 amino acids. V gave up 5 bases and J gave up 9 bases, with 16 bases separating them. Per germline, CDR1 SNHLY and CDR2 FYNNEI. The CDR3 DNA is TGTGCCAGCAGTTCGTATGGGGCCCTCCAAGCTTTCTTT. Translating it yields CASSSYGALQAFF.

The V gene is TRBV7-2, the J gene TRBJ1-5; possibly TRBD1 for D (5 bases). The CDR3 loop spans 15 amino acids. Trimming left V 1 base short and J 4 bases short, with 11 bases between. CDR1 SGHTA and CDR2 FQGNSA come from the germline V gene. The CDR3, as DNA: TGTGCCAGCAGCTTAGAGGTCAGGGTAAATCAGCCCCAGCATTTT. Translation: CASSLEVRVNQPQHF. Together with reference TRBV7-2 and TRBJ1-5, the CDR3 gives the full variable domain: GAGVSQSPSNKVTEKGKDVELRCDPISGHTALYWYRQSLGQGLEFLIYFQGNSAPDKSGLPSDRFSAERTGGSVSTLTIQRTQQEDSAVYLCASSLEVRVNQPQHFGDGTRLSIL.

The genes are TRBV25-1 and TRBJ2-7; D not resolved. The CDR3 is 15 residues long. With 2 bases removed from V and 3 bases from J, the gap between germline ends came to 14 bases. Per germline, CDR1 MGHDK and CDR2 SYGVNS. The CDR3 sequence is CASSEHSSLGYEQYF. The CDR3 DNA is TGTGCCAGCAGTGAACACTCTTCACTGGGCTACGAGCAGTACTTC.